The clone carrying this TCR beta chain was detected many times. Its antigen is currently unknown. This CDR3 has 13 residues. Per the germline V gene, CDR1 is MDHEN and CDR2 is SYDVKM. V lost 5 bases and J lost 0, with 8 bases in between. The TCR beta library used iRepertoire HTBI primers with Arm-PCR amplification of CDR3. MiXCR was run by TCRdb on the multiplex PCR reads, yielding one entry per CDR3 protein. In the table there are about half a million distinct CDR3 sequences, approximately 23% of which are singletons. The time point denotes: persistent/refractory GD, antithyroid drugs over 5 years with positive TRAb. PBMC RNA was the source of the TCR library. These data come from a study of regulatory T cells in long-lasting Graves disease. General observations from the study: Patients whose Graves' disease persisted exhibited lower TCR diversity than those newly diagnosed.

The V and J genes are TRBV28 and TRBJ2-7, with D possibly TRBD1 on 5 matching bases. The source is a female donor with Graves disease. Material: peripheral blood mononuclear cells (PBMCs), obtained when the disease was refractory, from a patient treated with antithyroid drugs. CDR3 residues: CASSIDSSYEQYF. The CDR3 nucleotides read TGTGCCAGCAGTATAGACAGCTCCTACGAGCAGTACTTC.